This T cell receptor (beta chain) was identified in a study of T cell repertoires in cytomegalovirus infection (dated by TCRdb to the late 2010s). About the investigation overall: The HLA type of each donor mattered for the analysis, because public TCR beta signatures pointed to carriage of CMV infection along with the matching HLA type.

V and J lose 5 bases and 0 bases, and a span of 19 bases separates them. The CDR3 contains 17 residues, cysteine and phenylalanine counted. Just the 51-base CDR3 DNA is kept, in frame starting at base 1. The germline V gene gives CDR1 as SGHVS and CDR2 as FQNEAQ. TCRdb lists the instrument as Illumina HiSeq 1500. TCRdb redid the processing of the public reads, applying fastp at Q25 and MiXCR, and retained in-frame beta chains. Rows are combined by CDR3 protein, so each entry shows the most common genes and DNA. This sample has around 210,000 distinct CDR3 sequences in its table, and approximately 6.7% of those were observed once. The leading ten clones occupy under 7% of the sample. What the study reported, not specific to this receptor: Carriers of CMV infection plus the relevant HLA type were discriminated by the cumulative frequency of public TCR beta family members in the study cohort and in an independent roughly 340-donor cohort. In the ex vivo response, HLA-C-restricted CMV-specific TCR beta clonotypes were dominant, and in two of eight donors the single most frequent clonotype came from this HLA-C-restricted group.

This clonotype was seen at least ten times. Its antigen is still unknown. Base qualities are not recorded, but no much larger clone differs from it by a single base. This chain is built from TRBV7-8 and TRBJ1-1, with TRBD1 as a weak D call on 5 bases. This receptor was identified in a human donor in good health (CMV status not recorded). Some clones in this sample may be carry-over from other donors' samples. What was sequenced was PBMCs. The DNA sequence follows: TGTGCCAGCAGCGAATTAGAACCAGGACATTTGAACACTGAAGCTTTCTTT. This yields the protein CASSELEPGHLNTEAFF.